These 5 T cell receptor beta chains were sequenced from one sample in a study of blood T cell repertoires in COVID-19. Assay: immunoSEQ multiplex PCR; the TCRdb copy retains only in-frame clones and omits some. The sample includes approximately 130,000 clones, over 80% of them seen just once. Sequencing used peripheral blood. The origin of the receptors is a man aged 50-59 years with active COVID-19.

This chain joins TRBV5-4 and TRBJ1-2, with D possibly matching TRBD1 (5 bases). This CDR3 region has 15 residues. The germline V and J ends were trimmed by 3 bases and 4 bases, with 16 bases remaining between them. Germline CDR1 SGHNT, CDR2 YYREEE (reference sequence). DNA of the CDR3: TGTGCCAGCAGCTCCGCCGGGGGGAGGCCCTATGGCTACACCTTC. Amino acids: CASSSAGGRPYGYTF.

This clone showed up just once. This chain links TRBV3-1 (or the pseudogene TRBV3-2) with TRBJ2-3, with 7 nucleotides matching TRBD1. This CDR3 comprises 18 residues. Unmatched junction bases numbered 11, after V lost 0 bases and J lost 2 bases. Germline V CDR1 and CDR2: LGHDT, YNNKEL (reference sequence). The CDR3: CASSQDPARGLSTDTQYF. The CDR3, as DNA: TGTGCCAGCAGCCAAGATCCTGCGAGGGGGCTCTCCACAGATACGCAGTATTTT.

The chain carries TRBV5-5 and TRBJ2-7; 11 bases match TRBD2. V lost 4 bases, J lost 2 bases, and 8 bases stayed unmatched. Germline CDR1 reads SGHKS; CDR2 reads YYEKEE (reference sequence). The CDR3 contains 16 residues. The CDR3 protein is CASSLGTSGFTYEQYF. The CDR3 DNA follows: TGTGCCAGCAGCCTAGGGACTAGCGGATTTACCTACGAGCAGTACTTC.

The V call is TRBV10-1, the J call TRBJ2-1, with a tentative D call TRBD1 (6 bases). The V gene lost 11 bases and the J gene lost 6 bases, with 26 bases spanning the gap. The germline V gene encodes CDR1 WNHNN and CDR2 SYGVQD (reference sequence). The CDR3 has 16 amino acids. The CDR3 loop reads CAGQAKGHPSCNEQFF. CDR3 nucleotide sequence: TGCGCCGGCCAAGCGAAGGGACACCCTTCATGCAATGAGCAGTTCTTC.

Concerning this clone itself: The junction departs from the called germline gene at one end, perhaps through a read error. The chain links TRBV7-9 to TRBJ2-7; TRBD2 matches 15 bases. CDR3 length: 11 amino acids. Per germline, CDR1 SEHNR and CDR2 FQNEAQ (reference sequence). The CDR3 DNA reads as TGTGCCAGCAGCTCAGGGACTAGCGGGAGGTTC. It codes for CASSSGTSGRF.